This TCR beta chain was retrieved from a study of cytomegalovirus exposure and HLA in healthy donors. Study results and caveats: Later analysis suggested links between common viral pathogens and several top significant clusters.

About this clone itself: Its antigen is as yet unknown.

Germline CDR1 reads MNHEY; CDR2 reads SVGAGI. J was trimmed by 2 bases and V by 5 bases; bases with no gene match: 9. The CDR3 loop spans 15 amino acids. PCR involved 60 Vbeta and 13 Jbeta primers. TCRdb keeps only in-frame clones here, not all; method: immunoSEQ multiplex PCR. The sample records about 72,000 clones, around 78% being singletons. This TCR derives from a man in his forties in good health and CMV-seronegative. Sequencing was performed on PBMCs. V gene TRBV6-5 combines with J gene TRBJ2-7; 7 bases match TRBD1. The CDR3 protein is CASSRTGLNTYEQYF. CDR3 sequence (DNA): TGTGCCAGCAGTCGGACAGGTCTCAACACCTACGAGCAGTACTTC.